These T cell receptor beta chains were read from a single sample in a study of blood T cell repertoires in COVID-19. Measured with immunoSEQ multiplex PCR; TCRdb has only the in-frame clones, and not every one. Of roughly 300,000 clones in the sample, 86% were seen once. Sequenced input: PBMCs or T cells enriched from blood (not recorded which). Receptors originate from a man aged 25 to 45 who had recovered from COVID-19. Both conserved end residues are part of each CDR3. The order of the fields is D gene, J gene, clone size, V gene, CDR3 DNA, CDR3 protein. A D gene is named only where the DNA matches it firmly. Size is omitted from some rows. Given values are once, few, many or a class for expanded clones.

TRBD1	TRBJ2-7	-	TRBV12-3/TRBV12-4	TGTGCCAGCAGCGGGACAGACGAAGAGCAGTACTTC	CASSGTDEEQYF
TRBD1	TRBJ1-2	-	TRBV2	TGTGCCAGCGGGACAGGGGGAGGCTATGGCTACACCTTC	CASGTGGGYGYTF
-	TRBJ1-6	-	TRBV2	TGTGCCAGCAGCCGATTAGGGCAGGGTGGTTCACCCCTCCACTTT	CASSRLGQGGSPLHF
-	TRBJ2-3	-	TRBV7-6	TGTGCCAGCAGCCCAGTCCGAAGCACAGATACGCAGTATTTT	CASSPVRSTDTQYF
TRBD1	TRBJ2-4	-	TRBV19	TGTGCCAGTAGTCTGCAGGGGGCGCTTAAAAACATTCAGTACTTC	CASSLQGALKNIQYF
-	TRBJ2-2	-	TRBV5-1	TGCGCCAGCAACAGGGTCCCCACCGGGGAGCTGTTTTTT	CASNRVPTGELFF
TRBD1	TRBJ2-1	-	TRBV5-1	TGCGCCAGCACATACAGGGGGTACAATGAGCAGTTCTTC	CASTYRGYNEQFF
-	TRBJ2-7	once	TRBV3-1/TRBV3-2	TGTGCCAGCACCCCGGGGAGTTATACCTACGAGCAGTACTTC	CASTPGSYTYEQYF
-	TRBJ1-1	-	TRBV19	TGTGCCAGTAGTATTTCCAGGGAAGATTTAACCCCTGAAGCTTTCTTT	CASSISREDLTPEAFF
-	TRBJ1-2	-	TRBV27	TGTGCCAGCAGTTTATCGGAGGGTCTTGGCTACACCTTC	CASSLSEGLGYTF
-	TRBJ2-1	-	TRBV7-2	TGTGCCAGCAGCCCCGTGGTCAGCGATGAGCAGTTCTTC	CASSPVVSDEQFF
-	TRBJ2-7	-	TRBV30	TGTGCCTGCACAGGGAGCTCCTACGAGCAGTACTTC	CACTGSSYEQYF
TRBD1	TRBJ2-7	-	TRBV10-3	TGTGCCATCACCGGAAGGGGACAGGGGGTCGCCGAGCAGTACTTC	CAITGRGQGVAEQYF
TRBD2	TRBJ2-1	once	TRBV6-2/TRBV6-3	TGTGCCAGCAGTTTAGGGCTAGCGGAAGCTTTCGGGCGATACAATGAGCAGTTCTTC	CASSLGLAEAFGRYNEQFF
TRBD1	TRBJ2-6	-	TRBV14	TGTGCCAGCAGCCATGGACAGGGAATAGTATCTGGGGCCAACGTCCTGACTTTC	CASSHGQGIVSGANVLTF
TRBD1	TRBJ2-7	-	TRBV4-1	TGCGCCAGCAGCCAAGGTCCCGGGACAGGGTCGTACGAGCAGTACTTC	CASSQGPGTGSYEQYF
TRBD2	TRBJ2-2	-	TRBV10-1	TGCGCCAGCAGTAGCTTCAGCGGGGGAACCGGGGAGCTGTTTTTT	CASSSFSGGTGELFF
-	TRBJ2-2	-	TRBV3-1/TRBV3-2	TGTGCCAGCAGCCAAGCCCCAGGGGGGACCGGGGAGCTGTTTTTT	CASSQAPGGTGELFF
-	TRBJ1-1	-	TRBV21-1	TGTGCCAGCAGCTTCCGGGACAGGGATGTCACTGAAGCTTTCTTT	CASSFRDRDVTEAFF
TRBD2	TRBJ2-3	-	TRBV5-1	TGCGCCAGCAGCTTGGCATGGCCGGCGGGGAGGGGAAGGGTAGATACGCAGTATTTT	CASSLAWPAGRGRVDTQYF
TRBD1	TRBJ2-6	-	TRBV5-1	TGCGCCAGCAGCCGTGGGGACAGTTCCATCTCTGGGGCCAACGTCCTGACTTTC	CASSRGDSSISGANVLTF
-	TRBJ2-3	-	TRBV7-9	TGTGCCAGCAGCTTAGCGGGAGACACCCTGTCAGATACGCAGTATTTT	CASSLAGDTLSDTQYF
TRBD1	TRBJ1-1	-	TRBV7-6	TGTGCCAGCAGCCGCGACAGGGGGAACACTGAAGCTTTCTTT	CASSRDRGNTEAFF
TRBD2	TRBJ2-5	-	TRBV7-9	TGTGCCAGTGGACTAGCGGGACAAGAGACCCAGTACTTC	CASGLAGQETQYF
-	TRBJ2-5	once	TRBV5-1	TGCGCCAGCAGCTTGGGGGAGTTCCGAGAGACCCAGTACTTC	CASSLGEFRETQYF
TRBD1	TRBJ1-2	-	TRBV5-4	TGTGCCAGCAGCTTACAGGGGGCCGAGGACACTAACTATGGCTACACCTTC	CASSLQGAEDTNYGYTF
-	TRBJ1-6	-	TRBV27	TGTGCCAGCAGCCCAGGCGATCCCTCCGGGGGGCCGTCACCCCTCCACTTT	CASSPGDPSGGPSPLHF
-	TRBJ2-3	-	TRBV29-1	TGCAGCGCTCCGGGACTTAGCACAGATACGCAGTATTTT	CSAPGLSTDTQYF
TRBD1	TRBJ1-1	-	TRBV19	TGTGCCAGTAGATGGACAGGGGGCGCTTACGCTTTCTTT	CASRWTGGAYAFF
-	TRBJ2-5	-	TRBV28	TGTGCCAGCAGTTTACCTGCGGAGACCCAGTACTTC	CASSLPAETQYF
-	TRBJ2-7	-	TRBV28	TGTGCCAGCAGGATAACCGGGACTTACGTCGAGCAGTACTTC	CASRITGTYVEQYF
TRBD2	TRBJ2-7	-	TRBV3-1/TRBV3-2	TGTGCCAGCACAGGTCTAGCGGGCTACGAGCAGTACTTC	CASTGLAGYEQYF
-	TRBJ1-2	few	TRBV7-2	TGTGCCAGCAGCTTAGCGGTTTCGGCAGGCCGTGGCTACACCTTC	CASSLAVSAGRGYTF
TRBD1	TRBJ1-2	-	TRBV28	TGTGCCAGCAGTGGGACAGGCTATGGCTACACCTTC	CASSGTGYGYTF
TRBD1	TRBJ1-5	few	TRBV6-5	TGTGCCAGCACTTCTGGACAGGGGGCTCATCAGCCCCAGCATTTT	CASTSGQGAHQPQHF
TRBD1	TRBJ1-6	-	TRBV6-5	TGTGCCAGCAGTTACTCCTGGGGGACAGGGTTGGCCCTCCACTTT	CASSYSWGTGLALHF
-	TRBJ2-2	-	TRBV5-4	TGTGCCAGCAGCTGGAGAGGACAGAACACCGGGGAGCTGTTTTTT	CASSWRGQNTGELFF
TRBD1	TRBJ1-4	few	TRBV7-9	TGTGCCAGCAGCCGAACCCGACAGGGACTCAGTGAAAAACTGTTTTTT	CASSRTRQGLSEKLFF
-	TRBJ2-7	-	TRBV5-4	TGTGCCAGCAGTCTTCTCCAGGGCTACGAGCAGTACTTC	CASSLLQGYEQYF
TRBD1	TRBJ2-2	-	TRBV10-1	TGCGCCAGCAGTGTCTCCCTCGTGGACAGGGGGGCATCCACCGGGGAGCTGTTTTTT	CASSVSLVDRGASTGELFF
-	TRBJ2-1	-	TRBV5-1	TGCGCCAGCAGCCAGGATGGGCCTTTCTTTTCCTACAATGAGCAGTTCTTC	CASSQDGPFFSYNEQFF
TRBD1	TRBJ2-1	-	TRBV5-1	TGCGCCAGCAGGGATGGGACAGGGCCCTACAATGAGCAGTTCTTC	CASRDGTGPYNEQFF
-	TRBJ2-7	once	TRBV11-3	TGTGCCAGCAGCTGGCATAGCGACTGGTGCTCCTACGAGCAGTACTTC	CASSWHSDWCSYEQYF
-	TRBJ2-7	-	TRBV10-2	TGCGCCAGCAGAGGACAGGGAGGGACCTACGAGCAGTACTTC	CASRGQGGTYEQYF
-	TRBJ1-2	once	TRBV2	TGTGCCAGCAGTGAATTCGTTCGGGGTACCTCCTATGGCTACACCTTC	CASSEFVRGTSYGYTF
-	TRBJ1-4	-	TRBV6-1	TGTGCCAGCAGTGAAGAACAGGGTGGGGAAAAACTGTTTTTT	CASSEEQGGEKLFF
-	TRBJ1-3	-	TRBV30	TGTGCCTGGAGTGCAGGCAGCTCTGGAAACACCATATATTTT	CAWSAGSSGNTIYF
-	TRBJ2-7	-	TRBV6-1	TGTGCCAGCAGTGAAGCATGGGGGGAGTTCTACGAGCAGTACTTC	CASSEAWGEFYEQYF
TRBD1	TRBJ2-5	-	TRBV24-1	TGTGCCACCGGAGGGACAGGGGTAGAGACCCAGTACTTC	CATGGTGVETQYF
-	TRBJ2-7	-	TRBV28	TGTGCCAGTCCCCCACCACTCCAGGGGTTATTAGGCCGCGAGCAGTACTTC	CASPPPLQGLLGREQYF
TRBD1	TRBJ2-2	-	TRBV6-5	TGTGCCAGCAGTTACGGGACAGGGGCCGGGGAGCTGTTTTTT	CASSYGTGAGELFF
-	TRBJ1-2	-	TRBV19	TGTGCCAGTAGTATCCTCAGGGAGGGCTATGGCTACACCTTC	CASSILREGYGYTF
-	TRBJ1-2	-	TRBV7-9	TGTGCCAGCAGCTTAGCGCGGGGGTATGGCTACACCTTC	CASSLARGYGYTF
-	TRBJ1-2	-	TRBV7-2	TGTGCCAGCAGCACACAGAGGGATAACTATGGCTACACCTTC	CASSTQRDNYGYTF
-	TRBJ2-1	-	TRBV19	TGTGCCAGTAGTACCGGGTCAGCCCTCTACAATGAGCAGTTCTTC	CASSTGSALYNEQFF
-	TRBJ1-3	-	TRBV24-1	TGTGCCACCAGTGACCCGAGGACAGCTGGAAACACCATATATTTT	CATSDPRTAGNTIYF
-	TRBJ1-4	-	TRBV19	TGTGCCAGTAGTACTAGCGGATCAACTAATGAAAAACTGTTTTTT	CASSTSGSTNEKLFF
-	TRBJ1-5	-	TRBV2	TGTGCCAGCACCCCGGGGTGGCAGCCCCAGCATTTT	CASTPGWQPQHF
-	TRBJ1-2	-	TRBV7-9	TGTGCCAGCAGCTCTCCCCCCGTGGACAGCCACTATGGCTACACCTTC	CASSSPPVDSHYGYTF